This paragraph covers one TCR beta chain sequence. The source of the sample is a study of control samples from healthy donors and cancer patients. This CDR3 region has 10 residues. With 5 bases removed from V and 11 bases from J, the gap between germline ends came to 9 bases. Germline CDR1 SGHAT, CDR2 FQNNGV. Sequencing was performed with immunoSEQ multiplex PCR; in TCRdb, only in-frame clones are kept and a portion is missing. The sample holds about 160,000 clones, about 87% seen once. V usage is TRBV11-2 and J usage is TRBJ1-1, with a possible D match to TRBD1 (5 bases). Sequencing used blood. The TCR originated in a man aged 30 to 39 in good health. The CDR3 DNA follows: TGTGCCAGCAGCGAAGGGGAGGCTTTCTTT. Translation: CASSEGEAFF.